This T cell receptor (beta chain) was sequenced in a study of shared clonotypes between healthy human individuals. All donors qualified as healthy HIV-negative adults and had experienced no recent acute infections or vaccinations. The study ran the assay at deep level. Using immunoSEQ multiplex PCR, the repertoire was profiled, and TCRdb retains in-frame clones only, with some absent. The table lists a few million clones, 80% to 95% of them singletons, with around 0.38% in the top ten. Details on this clone: The antigen is not known.

General study results and limits: The study drew on few donors, limiting represented genetic and exposure-history diversity.

The CDR3 length is 15 residues. V lost 1 base to trimming and J lost 2 bases, with 9 bases between them. Germline values: CDR1 LGHNT, CDR2 FRNRAP. This TCR was sampled from a man aged 18 to 30 in good health. Some clones in this sample may be carry-over from other donors' samples. V and J are TRBV12-5 and TRBJ2-1; D unclear. Sequenced sample: naive CD4+ T cells from PBMCs. Subset in this sample: CD45RA+ positively selected. The CDR3, as DNA: TGTGCTAGTGGTTTGGGTAGTTCCCCCTACAATGAGCAGTTCTTC. This sequence encodes CASGLGSSPYNEQFF.